The 26 T cell receptor beta chains listed next were all sequenced from one sample in a study of blood T cells in healthy people across ages. Sample-barcoded 5' priming and a J-beta primer mix drove a second PCR of about 7 to 11 cycles. TCRdb passed the 5' RACE reads through MiXCR, listing each CDR3 protein once. The data contain more than 1.4 million distinct CDR3 sequences, roughly 45% of them singletons. The specimen sequenced was blood. Every receptor here comes from a woman aged 18-30 years in good health.

This clonotype has only a few counts. This chain joins TRBV10-3 and TRBJ2-4, with 9 bases fitting TRBD1. V shed 6 bases and J 2 bases; nucleotides not matched to a gene: 11. CDR1 is ENHRY, CDR2 SYGVKD, per germline. CDR3 size: 17 residues. The DNA for the CDR3 is TGTGCCATCAGCAGGGCTCCGGGACAGGGCACCAAAAACATTCAGTACTTC. Protein product: CAISRAPGQGTKNIQYF.

The chain has TRBV7-3 and TRBJ2-5, with 8 bases lining up with TRBD2. Germline V CDR1 and CDR2: SGHTA, FQGTGA. This CDR3 spans 13 amino acids. Trimming removed 4 bases from V and 5 bases from J; junction bases left unmatched: 3. The CDR3 spells CASSSRGGETQYF. The CDR3 DNA sequence: TGTGCCAGCAGCTCTCGGGGGGGGGAGACCCAGTACTTC.

The V gene is TRBV20-1, the J gene TRBJ2-4; a possible D gene is TRBD2 (6 bases). The DNA end is a closer match to TRBJ2-7, so the J assignment may be wrong. Per germline, CDR1 DFQATT and CDR2 SNEGSKA (reference sequence). The CDR3 has 12 residues. The CDR3 bases are TGCAGTGCTAGAGGGGTCGGGGGCGAGCAGTACTTC. Amino acid sequence: CSARGVGGEQYF.

The chain joins TRBV28 to TRBJ2-3; the D gene is possibly TRBD2 (7 bases). Germline V lookup: CDR1 MDHEN, CDR2 SYDVKM. V lost 6 bases to trimming and J lost 3 bases, with 16 bases between them. The CDR3 covers 15 residues. The CDR3 is CASSQGGGFTDTQYF. CDR3 sequence (DNA): TGTGCCAGCAGCCAAGGGGGGGGCTTTACAGATACGCAGTATTTT.

This clonotype was recorded a few times. The V and J genes are TRBV7-2 and TRBJ1-5; 7 nucleotides line up with TRBD1. V shed 3 bases, J shed 6 bases, and the junction held 5 bases outside the gene matches. The CDR3 is 14 residues long. Per germline, CDR1 SGHTA and CDR2 FQGNSA. The DNA for the CDR3 is TGTGCCAGCAGCTTTGGACAGGCCCCTCAGCCCCAGCATTTT. Translating it yields CASSFGQAPQPQHF.

The V gene is TRBV6-5, the J gene TRBJ2-1; perhaps TRBD1 as D (6 bases). Germline values: CDR1 MNHEY, CDR2 SVGAGI. Trimming took off 3 bases at V and 6 bases at J, with 18 bases between the two ends. The CDR3 extends over 16 amino acids. The CDR3 here is CASSYRGQSGRNEQFF. CDR3 nucleotides: TGTGCCAGCAGTTATCGAGGACAGTCGGGACGCAATGAGCAGTTCTTC.

CDR3 DNA: TGTGCCAGCAGCTTAGACGGGAGGGCCTACAATGAGCAGTACTTC. Its translation is CASSLDGRAYNEQYF. The chain carries TRBV7-9 and TRBJ2-7; 8 nucleotides agree with TRBD2. The CDR3 runs to 15 residues. Germline V CDR1 and CDR2: SEHNR, FQNEAQ (reference sequence). V lost 1 base and J lost 7; bases outside the gene matches: 9.

This rearrangement joins TRBV14 to TRBJ2-2; tentative D call: TRBD2 (6 bases). Per germline, CDR1 SGHDN and CDR2 FVKESK. The CDR3 runs 12 residues. Trimming stripped 4 bases from V and 12 bases from J, with 12 bases between. CDR3 residues: CASSRQRAKLFF. Here the CDR3 DNA reads TGTGCCAGCAGCCGGCAGCGGGCGAAGCTGTTTTTT. Filled out from reference TRBV14 and TRBJ2-2, the complete variable domain reads EAGVTQFPSHSVIEKGQTVTLRCDPISGHDNLYWYRRVMGKEIKFLLHFVKESKQDESGMPNNRFLAERTGGTYSTLKVQPAELEDSGVYFCASSRQRAKLFFGEGSRLTVL.

This clonotype was recorded a few times. The rearrangement uses TRBV6-6 and TRBJ2-7, with TRBD1 matching 9 bases. V was pared by 6 bases and J by 0 bases, with 3 bases of the junction left unmatched. Germline CDR1 and CDR2: MNHNY and SVGAGI (reference sequence). CDR3 length: 14 amino acids. Here the CDR3 reads CASRRTGASYEQYF. CDR3 in DNA: TGTGCCAGCAGACGGACAGGGGCCTCCTACGAGCAGTACTTC.

This clonotype was counted between two and nine times. The chain uses TRBV21-1 and TRBJ1-1; the DNA was not compared with TRBD1, the D call given in the table. TRBV21-1 is deemed a pseudogene. The CDR3 sequence is 18 residues long. The CDR3 sequence: CASSTSTRDGGSYTEAFF. As DNA, the CDR3 is TGTGCCAGCAGCACCTCCACCCGGGACGGTGGTTCGTACACTGAAGCTTTCTTT.

This clonotype was detected a few times. This chain connects TRBV29-1 to TRBJ1-2; 8 bases line up with TRBD1. Losses at the gene ends were 4 bases for V and 8 bases for J; bases not matched to a gene: 6. CDR1 is SQVTM and CDR2 is ANQGSEA in the germline V gene. The CDR3 totals 12 residues. This chain's CDR3 is CSVVEDREGYTF. The CDR3 DNA reads TGCAGCGTTGTCGAGGACAGGGAAGGCTACACCTTC.

This chain uses TRBV7-6 with TRBJ2-1, with TRBD1 matching 9 bases. The CDR3 length is 16 residues. Germline CDR1 reads SGHVS; CDR2 reads FNYEAQ. Trimming at V came to 1 base and at J to 4 bases, leaving 5 bases not matched to a gene. CDR3 sequence: CASSLGGTGLYNEQFF. CDR3 nucleotides: TGTGCCAGCAGCTTAGGCGGGACAGGGCTATACAATGAGCAGTTCTTC.

Remarks on this clonotype: Mismatch with germline at one junction end may stem from a read error. The chain carries TRBV4-2 and TRBJ2-7; D unclear. This CDR3 is 15 amino acids long. Germline lookup yields CDR1 LGHNA and CDR2 YNFKEQ. This chain's CDR3 is CAGSQEFGSSYEQYF. CDR3 DNA: TGTGCCGGCAGCCAAGAGTTTGGCAGCTCCTACGAGCAGTACTTC.

This clonotype was counted between two and nine times. The chain has TRBV2 and TRBJ2-2, with unresolved D. V was cut by 4 bases and J by 6 bases, with 12 bases left in between. Germline V gene lookup returns CDR1 SNHLY and CDR2 FYNNEI. The CDR3 sequence is 14 residues long. The CDR3 nucleotides read TGTGCCAGCAGTGTAAAGAAACTGCCCGGGGAGCTGTTTTTT. Its translation is CASSVKKLPGELFF.

The chain employs TRBV28 and TRBJ2-4; D perhaps matches TRBD1 (5 bases). Germline V gene lookup returns CDR1 MDHEN and CDR2 SYDVKM. The CDR3 spans 16 residues. Trimming left V 5 bases short and J 0 bases short, with 14 bases between. Written as DNA, the CDR3 is TGTGCCAGCAGTCCCTGGTCGACAGTAGCCAAAAACATTCAGTACTTC. It translates to CASSPWSTVAKNIQYF.

CDR3 bases: TGTGCCAGCAGCCTCCAGGGTTCGGATACGCAGTATTTT. It is translated as CASSLQGSDTQYF. J is TRBJ2-3 and V is TRBV9; possible D gene TRBD1, 5 bases. Per germline, CDR1 SGDLS and CDR2 YYNGEE. CDR3 size: 13 residues. V gave up 4 bases and J gave up 6 bases, with 12 bases separating them.

This chain connects TRBV28 to TRBJ2-7; the D is unclear. The V and J ends lost 3 bases and 3 bases respectively, with 6 bases between them. This CDR3 comprises 12 residues. From germline, CDR1 is MDHEN and CDR2 SYDVKM. In nucleotides, the CDR3 is TGTGCCAGCAGTTTCCCTGACTACGAGCAGTACTTC. It yields the protein CASSFPDYEQYF.

The V and J genes are TRBV12-3 or TRBV12-4 and TRBJ1-4, with 7 nucleotides matching TRBD1. V trimming: 3 bases; J trimming: 8 bases; junction bases outside the gene matches: 6. This CDR3 has 14 amino acids. The chain's CDR3 is CASSLVRGGEKLFF. The CDR3, as DNA: TGTGCCAGCAGTTTGGTCAGGGGGGGCGAAAAACTGTTTTTT.

The table lists this clonotype with a few counts. This sequence joins TRBV6-5 and TRBJ2-1; TRBD2 agrees at 7 bases. CDR3 size: 16 residues. Germline values: CDR1 MNHEY, CDR2 SVGAGI. Losses at the gene ends were 5 bases for V and 6 bases for J; bases not matched to a gene: 13. The CDR3 region has the DNA TGTGCCAGCAGTCACCGACTAGCCCGCGGGGGCAATGAGCAGTTCTTC. Translation: CASSHRLARGGNEQFF.

This clonotype appeared a few times. The chain uses TRBV7-9 and TRBJ1-2; TRBD1 aligns across 9 bases. Germline CDR1 is SEHNR and CDR2 is FQNEAQ (reference sequence). V lost 6 bases, J lost 0 bases, and 8 bases stayed unmatched. The CDR3 has 16 amino acids. CDR3 in amino acids: CASRPETGGANYGYTF. The CDR3 coding sequence is TGTGCCAGCAGGCCCGAGACAGGGGGAGCTAACTATGGCTACACCTTC. Full variable domain (rest looked up from reference TRBV7-9 and TRBJ1-2): DTGVSQNPRHKITKRGQNVTFRCDPISEHNRLYWYRQTLGQGPEFLTYFQNEAQLEKSRLLSDRFSAERPKGSFSTLEIQRTEQGDSAMYLCASRPETGGANYGYTFGSGTRLTVV.

The chain joins TRBV29-1 to TRBJ2-5, with D perhaps being TRBD1 or TRBD2 (5 bases each). Trimming took 3 bases from V and 13 from J, leaving 15 bases between them. This CDR3 region has 11 residues. Germline V gives CDR1 SQVTM, CDR2 ANQGSEA. The CDR3 reads CSVDSGARLYF. CDR3 DNA: TGCAGCGTTGACTCCGGGGCCCGACTGTACTTC.

This clonotype was counted between two and nine times. The CDR3 spells CASSSVEIHNSPLHF. The CDR3 DNA reads TGTGCCAGCAGCTCGGTGGAGATTCATAATTCACCCCTCCACTTT. The chain links TRBV7-9 to TRBJ1-6; D is ambiguous. The CDR3 sequence is 15 residues long. The ends were cut back, 4 bases at V and 5 bases at J, with 12 bases in the middle. Germline values: CDR1 SEHNR, CDR2 FQNEAQ (reference sequence).

The V gene is TRBV27, the J gene TRBJ2-3; perhaps TRBD1 as D (5 bases). V was clipped by 2 bases and J by 4 bases, with 16 bases between them. Looked up from germline, CDR1 is MNHEY and CDR2 is SMNVEV (reference sequence). The CDR3 is 16 amino acids. The chain's CDR3 is CASSLIAGRSADTQYF. Here the CDR3 DNA reads TGTGCCAGCAGTTTAATCGCAGGGCGAAGCGCAGATACGCAGTATTTT.

This clonotype was detected only a few times. This chain connects TRBV13 to TRBJ2-5, with 8 bases lining up with TRBD2. Germline CDR1 PRHDT, CDR2 FYEKMQ (reference sequence). Trimming took 1 base from V and 5 from J; bases not matched to a gene: 9. CDR3 size: 16 residues. CDR3 sequence (DNA): TGTGCCAGCAGCTTAGTGGCCAGCGGGGGCGCGGAGACCCAGTACTTC. Translated, it gives CASSLVASGGAETQYF.

The V call is TRBV12-3 or TRBV12-4, the J call TRBJ2-1, with D tentatively TRBD1 (6 bases). The CDR3 consists of 12 residues. The V end was cut by 6 bases, the J end by 8 bases, with 11 bases between. The CDR3 protein is CASRTDSYEQFF. CDR3 sequence (DNA): TGTGCCAGCAGAACGGACAGTTATGAGCAGTTCTTC.

The chain is built from TRBV27 and TRBJ1-2; D is possibly TRBD1 (6 bases). The V gene's germline CDR1 is MNHEY and CDR2 SMNVEV (reference sequence). V shed 5 bases and J shed 4 bases, with 14 bases lying between them. The CDR3 is 14 residues long. In DNA, the CDR3 is TGTGCCAGCAGTCAGGGGACGGAACCCTATGGCTACACCTTC. Translation gives CASSQGTEPYGYTF.